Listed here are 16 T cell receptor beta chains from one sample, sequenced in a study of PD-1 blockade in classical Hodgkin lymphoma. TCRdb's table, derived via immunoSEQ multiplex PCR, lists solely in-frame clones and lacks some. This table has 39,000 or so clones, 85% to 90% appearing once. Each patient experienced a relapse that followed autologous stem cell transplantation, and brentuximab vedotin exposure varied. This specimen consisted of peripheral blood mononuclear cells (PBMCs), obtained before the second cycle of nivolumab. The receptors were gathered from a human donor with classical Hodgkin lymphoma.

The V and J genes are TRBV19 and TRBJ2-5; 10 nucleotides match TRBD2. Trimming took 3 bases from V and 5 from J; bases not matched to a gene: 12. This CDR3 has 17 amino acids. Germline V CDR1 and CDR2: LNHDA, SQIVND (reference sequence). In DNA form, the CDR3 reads TGTGCCAGTAGTATGGGGCGGCTAGCGGGAGTCGGGGAGACCCAGTACTTC. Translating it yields CASSMGRLAGVGETQYF.

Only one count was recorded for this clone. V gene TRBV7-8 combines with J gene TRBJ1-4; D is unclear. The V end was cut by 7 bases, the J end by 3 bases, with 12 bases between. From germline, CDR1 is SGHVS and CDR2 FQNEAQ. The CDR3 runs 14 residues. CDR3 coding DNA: TGTGCCAGCACCCTCGGCGGAGCTAATGAAAAACTGTTTTTT. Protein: CASTLGGANEKLFF.

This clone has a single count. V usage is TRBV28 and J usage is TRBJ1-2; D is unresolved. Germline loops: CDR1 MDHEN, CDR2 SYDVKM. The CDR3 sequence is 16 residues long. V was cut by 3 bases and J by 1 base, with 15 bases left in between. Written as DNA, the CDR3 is TGTGCCAGCAGTTTTCCAGAAACCCCCTTTAACTATGGCTACACCTTC. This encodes CASSFPETPFNYGYTF.

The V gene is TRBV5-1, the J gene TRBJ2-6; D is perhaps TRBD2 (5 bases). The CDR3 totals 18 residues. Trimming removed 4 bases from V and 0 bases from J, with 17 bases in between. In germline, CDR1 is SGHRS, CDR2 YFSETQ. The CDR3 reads CASSGGTTGSSGANVLTF. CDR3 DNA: TGCGCCAGCAGCGGAGGTACTACGGGAAGCTCTGGGGCCAACGTCCTGACTTTC.

The CDR3 bases are TGTGCCAGCAGCCGAGGGGGGCTCGTCTACGAGCAGTACTTC. Protein product: CASSRGGLVYEQYF. V and J are TRBV5-6 and TRBJ2-7; D is perhaps TRBD1 or TRBD2 (6 bases each). The V and J ends lost 4 bases and 3 bases respectively, with 14 bases between them. This CDR3 comprises 14 residues. In germline, CDR1 is SGHDT, CDR2 YYEEEE.

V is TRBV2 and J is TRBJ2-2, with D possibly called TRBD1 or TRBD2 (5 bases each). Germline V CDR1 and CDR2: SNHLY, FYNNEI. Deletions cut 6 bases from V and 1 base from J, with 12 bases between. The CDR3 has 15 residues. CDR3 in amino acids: CASRRDGGNTGELFF. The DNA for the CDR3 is TGTGCCAGCAGGAGGGATGGGGGGAACACCGGGGAGCTGTTTTTT. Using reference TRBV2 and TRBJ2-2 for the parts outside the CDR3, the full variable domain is EPEVTQTPSHQVTQMGQEVILRCVPISNHLYFYWYRQILGQKVEFLVSFYNNEISEKSEIFDDQFSVERPDGSNFTLKIRSTKLEDSAMYFCASRRDGGNTGELFFGEGSRLTVL.

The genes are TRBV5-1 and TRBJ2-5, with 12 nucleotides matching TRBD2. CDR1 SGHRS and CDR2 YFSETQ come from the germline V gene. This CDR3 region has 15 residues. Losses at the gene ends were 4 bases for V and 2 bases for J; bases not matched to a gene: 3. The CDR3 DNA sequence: TGCGCCAGCAGCCCCGGACTAGCGGGACAAGAGACCCAGTACTTC. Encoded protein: CASSPGLAGQETQYF.

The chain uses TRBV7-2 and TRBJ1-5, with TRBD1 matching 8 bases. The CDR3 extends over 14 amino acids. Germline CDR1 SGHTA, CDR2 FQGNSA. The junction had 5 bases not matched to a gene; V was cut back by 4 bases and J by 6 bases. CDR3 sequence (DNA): TGTGCCAGCAGCTCCGACAGGGGCAGTCAGCCCCAGCATTTT. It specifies CASSSDRGSQPQHF.

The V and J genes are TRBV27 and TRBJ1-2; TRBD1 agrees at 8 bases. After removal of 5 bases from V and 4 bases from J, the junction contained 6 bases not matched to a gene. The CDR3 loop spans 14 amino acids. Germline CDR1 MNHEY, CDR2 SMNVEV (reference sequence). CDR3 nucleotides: TGTGCCAGCAGTACAGGACAGGGCCTCTATGGCTACACCTTC. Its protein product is CASSTGQGLYGYTF.

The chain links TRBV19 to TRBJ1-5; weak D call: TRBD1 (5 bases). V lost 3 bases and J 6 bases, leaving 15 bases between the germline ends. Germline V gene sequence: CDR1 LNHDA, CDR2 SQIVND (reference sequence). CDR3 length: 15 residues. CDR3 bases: TGTGCCAGTAGTATCCAGCGGACAAACGCTCAGCCCCAGCATTTT. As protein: CASSIQRTNAQPQHF.

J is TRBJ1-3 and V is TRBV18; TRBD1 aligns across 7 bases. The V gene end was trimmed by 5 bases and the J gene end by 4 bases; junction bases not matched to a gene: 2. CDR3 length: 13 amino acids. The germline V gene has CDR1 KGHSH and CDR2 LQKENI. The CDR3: CASSSDRGNTIYF. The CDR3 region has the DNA TGTGCCAGCTCATCGGACAGGGGAAACACCATATATTTT.

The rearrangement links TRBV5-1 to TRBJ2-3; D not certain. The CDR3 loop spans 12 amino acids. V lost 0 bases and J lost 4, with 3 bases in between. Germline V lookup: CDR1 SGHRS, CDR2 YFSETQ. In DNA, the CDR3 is TGCGCCAGCAGCTTGGGGGCAGATACGCAGTATTTT. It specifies CASSLGADTQYF.

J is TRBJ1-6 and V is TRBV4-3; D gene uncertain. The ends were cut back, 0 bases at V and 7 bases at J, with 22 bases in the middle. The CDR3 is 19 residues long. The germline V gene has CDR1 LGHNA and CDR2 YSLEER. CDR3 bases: TGCGCCAGCAGCCAAGATGTTCTAAGGGCCTACACACAAAATTCACCCCTCCACTTT. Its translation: CASSQDVLRAYTQNSPLHF.

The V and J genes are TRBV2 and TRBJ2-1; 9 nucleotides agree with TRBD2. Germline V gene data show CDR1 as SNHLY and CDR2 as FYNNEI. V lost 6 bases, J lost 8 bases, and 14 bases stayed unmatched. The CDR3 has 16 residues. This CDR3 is CASRGRLAGRVDEQFF. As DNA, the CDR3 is TGTGCCAGCAGGGGGAGGCTAGCGGGACGTGTCGATGAGCAGTTCTTC.

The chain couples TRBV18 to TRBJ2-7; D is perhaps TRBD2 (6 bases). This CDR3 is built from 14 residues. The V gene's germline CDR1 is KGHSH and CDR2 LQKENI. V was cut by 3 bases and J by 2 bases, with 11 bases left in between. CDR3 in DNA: TGTGCCAGCTCACCGCGGGACGCCGCCTACGAGCAGTACTTC. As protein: CASSPRDAAYEQYF.

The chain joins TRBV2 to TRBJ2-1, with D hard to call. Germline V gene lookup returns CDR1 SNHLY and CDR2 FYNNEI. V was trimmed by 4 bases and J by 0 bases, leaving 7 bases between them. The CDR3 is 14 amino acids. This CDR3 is CASSATDSYNEQFF. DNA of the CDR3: TGTGCCAGCAGTGCGACGGACTCCTACAATGAGCAGTTCTTC.